These T cell receptor beta chains were read from a single sample in a study of blood T cell repertoires in COVID-19. Profiling relied on immunoSEQ multiplex PCR, and the TCRdb table lists in-frame clones only, not all of them. The repertoire has about 200,000 clones, around 80% of them found once; the top ten carry 25% to 35%. Specimen: peripheral blood. The receptors shown here come from a man in his forties with acute or convalescent COVID-19. The CDR3 runs from the conserved cysteine through the conserved F or W. The order of the fields is CDR3 length, D gene, V gene, J gene, CDR3 protein. The D gene is left open where the match is weak.

cdr3_length: 13; d_call: -; v_call: TRBV11-1; j_call: TRBJ1-2; cdr3_aa: CASSLGQFYGYTF
cdr3_length: 15; d_call: -; v_call: TRBV11-2; j_call: TRBJ2-3; cdr3_aa: CASSAAPEGSDTQYF
cdr3_length: 14; d_call: -; v_call: TRBV11-2; j_call: TRBJ2-3; cdr3_aa: CASSLGLGGDTQYF
cdr3_length: 15; d_call: TRBD1; v_call: TRBV4-2; j_call: TRBJ1-1; cdr3_aa: CASSSGTGGNTEAFF
cdr3_length: 18; d_call: -; v_call: TRBV5-6; j_call: TRBJ1-5; cdr3_aa: CASSLTGAGSWSNQPQHF
cdr3_length: 15; d_call: TRBD2; v_call: TRBV19; j_call: TRBJ2-1; cdr3_aa: CASSIGGRSANEQFF
cdr3_length: 15; d_call: TRBD2; v_call: TRBV11-2; j_call: TRBJ2-7; cdr3_aa: CASSEVTSGSYEQYF
cdr3_length: 16; d_call: -; v_call: TRBV5-6; j_call: TRBJ1-2; cdr3_aa: CASSRLQDGPNYGYTF
cdr3_length: 15; d_call: TRBD2; v_call: TRBV11-1; j_call: TRBJ2-7; cdr3_aa: CASSTGLAGGYEQYF
cdr3_length: 13; d_call: -; v_call: TRBV19; j_call: TRBJ1-5; cdr3_aa: CASGGGGISPQHF
cdr3_length: 18; d_call: TRBD2; v_call: TRBV27; j_call: TRBJ2-7; cdr3_aa: CASSSPGTSGSNTYEQYF
cdr3_length: 16; d_call: TRBD1; v_call: TRBV19; j_call: TRBJ1-4; cdr3_aa: CASSTTRQGEYEKLFF
cdr3_length: 14; d_call: -; v_call: TRBV2; j_call: TRBJ2-5; cdr3_aa: CASSDSGAGETQYF
cdr3_length: 16; d_call: -; v_call: TRBV7-9; j_call: TRBJ2-7; cdr3_aa: CASSLRGNLLTYEQYF
cdr3_length: 17; d_call: -; v_call: TRBV10-1; j_call: TRBJ1-1; cdr3_aa: CASSDYPPSDMNTEAFF
cdr3_length: 16; d_call: -; v_call: TRBV9; j_call: TRBJ2-3; cdr3_aa: CASSPRTGLDTDTQYF
cdr3_length: 16; d_call: TRBD1; v_call: TRBV6-5; j_call: TRBJ1-2; cdr3_aa: CASSYSTLGQGGGYTF
cdr3_length: 13; d_call: -; v_call: TRBV7-3; j_call: TRBJ1-5; cdr3_aa: CASSSQIGQPQHF
cdr3_length: 16; d_call: TRBD2; v_call: TRBV12-5; j_call: TRBJ2-5; cdr3_aa: CASGLGLAGPQETQYF
cdr3_length: 15; d_call: -; v_call: TRBV7-3; j_call: TRBJ1-6; cdr3_aa: CASSSSGTRNSPLHF
cdr3_length: 15; d_call: TRBD1; v_call: TRBV5-8; j_call: TRBJ1-1; cdr3_aa: CASREGQGMNTEAFF
cdr3_length: 15; d_call: -; v_call: TRBV6-5; j_call: TRBJ1-1; cdr3_aa: CASRRQESVSDEAFF
cdr3_length: 12; d_call: -; v_call: TRBV7-2; j_call: TRBJ1-2; cdr3_aa: CASSPQGHGYTF
cdr3_length: 14; d_call: TRBD1; v_call: TRBV5-1; j_call: TRBJ2-7; cdr3_aa: CASSPGQVNYEQYF
cdr3_length: 15; d_call: TRBD1; v_call: TRBV3-1/TRBV3-2; j_call: TRBJ2-7; cdr3_aa: CASSQAVGGGYEQYF
cdr3_length: 14; d_call: TRBD1; v_call: TRBV30; j_call: TRBJ1-1; cdr3_aa: CAWSVGQGSTEAFF
cdr3_length: 16; d_call: TRBD1; v_call: TRBV4-1; j_call: TRBJ2-7; cdr3_aa: CASSRSLGTGYYEQYF
cdr3_length: 13; d_call: TRBD1; v_call: TRBV12-3/TRBV12-4; j_call: TRBJ2-7; cdr3_aa: CASSRNRGYEQYF
cdr3_length: 13; d_call: TRBD2; v_call: TRBV29-1; j_call: TRBJ2-1; cdr3_aa: CSVWGLAGNEQFF
cdr3_length: 16; d_call: TRBD1; v_call: TRBV7-2; j_call: TRBJ2-1; cdr3_aa: CASSPEQGMSYNEQFF
cdr3_length: 13; d_call: -; v_call: TRBV19; j_call: TRBJ1-2; cdr3_aa: CASSLRDKYGYTF